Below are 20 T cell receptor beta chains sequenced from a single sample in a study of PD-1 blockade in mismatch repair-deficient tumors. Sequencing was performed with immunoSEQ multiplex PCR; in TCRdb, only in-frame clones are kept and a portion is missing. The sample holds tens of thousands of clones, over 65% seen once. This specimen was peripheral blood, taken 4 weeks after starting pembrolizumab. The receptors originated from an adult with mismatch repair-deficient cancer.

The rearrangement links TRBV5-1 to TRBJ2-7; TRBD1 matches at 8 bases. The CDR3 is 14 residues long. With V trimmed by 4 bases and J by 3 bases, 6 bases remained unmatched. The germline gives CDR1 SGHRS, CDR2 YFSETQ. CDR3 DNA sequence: TGCGCCAGCAGCACCGGACAGGGTGGCTACGAGCAGTACTTC. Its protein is CASSTGQGGYEQYF. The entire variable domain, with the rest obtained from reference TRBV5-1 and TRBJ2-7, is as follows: KAGVTQTPRYLIKTRGQQVTLSCSPISGHRSVSWYQQTPGQGLQFLFEYFSETQRNKGNFPGRFSGRQFSNSRSEMNVSTLELGDSALYLCASSTGQGGYEQYFGPGTRLTVT.

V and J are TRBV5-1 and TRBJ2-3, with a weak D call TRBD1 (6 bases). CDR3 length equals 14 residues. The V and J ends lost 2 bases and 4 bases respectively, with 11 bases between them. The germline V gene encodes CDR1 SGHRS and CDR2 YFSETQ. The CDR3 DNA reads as TGCGCCAGCAGCTTACAGGGTTTTCCAGATACGCAGTATTTT. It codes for CASSLQGFPDTQYF.

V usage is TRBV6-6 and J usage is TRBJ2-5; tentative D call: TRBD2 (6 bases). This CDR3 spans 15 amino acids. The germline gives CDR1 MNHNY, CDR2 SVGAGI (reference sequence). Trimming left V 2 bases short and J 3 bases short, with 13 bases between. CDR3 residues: CASSYVLREKETQYF. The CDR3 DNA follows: TGTGCCAGCAGTTACGTTCTCCGGGAGAAAGAGACCCAGTACTTC.

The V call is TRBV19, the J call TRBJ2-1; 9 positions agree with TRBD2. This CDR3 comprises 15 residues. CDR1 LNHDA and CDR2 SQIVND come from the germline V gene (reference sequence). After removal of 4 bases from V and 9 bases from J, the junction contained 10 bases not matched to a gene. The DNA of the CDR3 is TGTGCCAGTAGTACCCCGGGACTAGCTTTGTCTGAGCAGTTCTTC. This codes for CASSTPGLALSEQFF. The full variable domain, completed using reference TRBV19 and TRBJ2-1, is DGGITQSPKYLFRKEGQNVTLSCEQNLNHDAMYWYRQDPGQGLRLIYYSQIVNDFQKGDIAEGYSVSREKKESFPLTVTSAQKNPTAFYLCASSTPGLALSEQFFGPGTRLTVL.

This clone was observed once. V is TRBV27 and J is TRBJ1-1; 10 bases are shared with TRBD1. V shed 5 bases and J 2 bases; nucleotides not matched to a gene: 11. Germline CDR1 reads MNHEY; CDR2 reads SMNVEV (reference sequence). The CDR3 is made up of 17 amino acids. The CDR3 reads CASSAGQGISSNTEAFF. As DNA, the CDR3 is TGTGCCAGCAGTGCGGGACAGGGGATATCATCAAACACTGAAGCTTTCTTT.

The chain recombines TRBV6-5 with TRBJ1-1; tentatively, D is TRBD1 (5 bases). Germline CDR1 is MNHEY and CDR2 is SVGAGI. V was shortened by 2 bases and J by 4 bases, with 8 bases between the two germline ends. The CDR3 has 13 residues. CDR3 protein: CASSYGGSTEAFF. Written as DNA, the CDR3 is TGTGCCAGCAGTTACGGGGGGAGCACTGAAGCTTTCTTT.

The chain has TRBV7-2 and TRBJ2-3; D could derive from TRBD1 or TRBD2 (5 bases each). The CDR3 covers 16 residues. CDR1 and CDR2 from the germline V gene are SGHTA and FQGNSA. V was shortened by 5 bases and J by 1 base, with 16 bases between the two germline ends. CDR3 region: CASSITGGVGTDTQYF. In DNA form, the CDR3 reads TGTGCCAGCAGCATTACTGGGGGTGTTGGCACAGATACGCAGTATTTT.

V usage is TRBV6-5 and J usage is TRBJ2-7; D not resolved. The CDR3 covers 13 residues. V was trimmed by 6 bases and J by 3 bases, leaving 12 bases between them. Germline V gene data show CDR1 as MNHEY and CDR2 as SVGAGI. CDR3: CASRRDGIYEQYF. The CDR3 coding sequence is TGTGCCAGCAGGCGCGATGGGATCTACGAGCAGTACTTC.

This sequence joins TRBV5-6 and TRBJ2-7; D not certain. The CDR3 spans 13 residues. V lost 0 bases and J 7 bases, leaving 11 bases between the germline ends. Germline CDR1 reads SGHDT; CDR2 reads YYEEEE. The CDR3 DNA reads TGTGCCAGCAGCTTGGATACCGCGCTTGAGCAGTACTTC. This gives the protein CASSLDTALEQYF.

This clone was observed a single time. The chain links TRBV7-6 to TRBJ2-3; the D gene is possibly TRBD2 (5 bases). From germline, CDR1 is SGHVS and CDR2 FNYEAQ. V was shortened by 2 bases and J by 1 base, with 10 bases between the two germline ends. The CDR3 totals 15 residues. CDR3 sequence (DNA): TGTGCCAGCAGCTTAAGAACAGCGGGCACAGATACGCAGTATTTT. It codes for CASSLRTAGTDTQYF.

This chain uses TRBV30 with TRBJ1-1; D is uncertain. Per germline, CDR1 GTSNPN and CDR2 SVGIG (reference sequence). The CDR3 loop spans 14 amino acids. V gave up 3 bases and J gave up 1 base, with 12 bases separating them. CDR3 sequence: CAWRMPGGNTEAFF. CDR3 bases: TGTGCCTGGAGGATGCCGGGAGGGAACACTGAAGCTTTCTTT.

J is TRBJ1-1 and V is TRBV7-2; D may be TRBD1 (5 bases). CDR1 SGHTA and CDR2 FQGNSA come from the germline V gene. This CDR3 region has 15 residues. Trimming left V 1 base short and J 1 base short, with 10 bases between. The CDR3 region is CASSLEGTPNTEAFF. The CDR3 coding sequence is TGTGCCAGCAGCTTAGAAGGGACGCCGAACACTGAAGCTTTCTTT.

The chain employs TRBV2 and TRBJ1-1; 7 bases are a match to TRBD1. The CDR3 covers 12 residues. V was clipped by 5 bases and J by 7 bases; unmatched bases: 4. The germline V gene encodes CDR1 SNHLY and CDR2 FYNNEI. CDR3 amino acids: CASSRGTDEAFF. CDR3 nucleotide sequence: TGTGCCAGCAGTAGAGGGACAGATGAAGCTTTCTTT.

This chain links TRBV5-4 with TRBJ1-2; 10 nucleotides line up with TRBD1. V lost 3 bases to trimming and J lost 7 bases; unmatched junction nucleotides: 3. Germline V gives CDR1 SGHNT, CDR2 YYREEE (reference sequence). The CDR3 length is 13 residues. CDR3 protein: CASSSTGGGGYTF. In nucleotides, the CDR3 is TGTGCCAGCAGCTCGACAGGGGGCGGTGGCTACACCTTC.

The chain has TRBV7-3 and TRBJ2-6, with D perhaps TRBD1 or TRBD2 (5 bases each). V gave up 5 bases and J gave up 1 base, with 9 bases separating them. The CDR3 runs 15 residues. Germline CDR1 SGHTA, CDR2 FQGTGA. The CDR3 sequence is CASSLRESGANVLTF. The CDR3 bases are TGTGCCAGCAGCCTCAGGGAGTCTGGGGCCAACGTCCTGACTTTC.

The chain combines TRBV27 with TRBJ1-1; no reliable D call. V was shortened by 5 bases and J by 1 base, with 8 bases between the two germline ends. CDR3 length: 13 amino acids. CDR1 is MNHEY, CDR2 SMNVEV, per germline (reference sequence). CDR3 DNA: TGTGCCAGCAGTATTACAAGGAACACTGAAGCTTTCTTT. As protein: CASSITRNTEAFF.

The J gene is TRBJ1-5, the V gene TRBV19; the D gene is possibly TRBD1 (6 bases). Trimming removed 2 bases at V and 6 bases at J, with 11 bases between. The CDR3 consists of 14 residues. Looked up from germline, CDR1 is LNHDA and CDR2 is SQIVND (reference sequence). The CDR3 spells CASSISGGGQPQHF. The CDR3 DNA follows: TGTGCCAGTAGTATATCTGGGGGCGGTCAGCCCCAGCATTTT. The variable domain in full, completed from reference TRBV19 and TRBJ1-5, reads DGGITQSPKYLFRKEGQNVTLSCEQNLNHDAMYWYRQDPGQGLRLIYYSQIVNDFQKGDIAEGYSVSREKKESFPLTVTSAQKNPTAFYLCASSISGGGQPQHFGDGTRLSIL.

The CDR3 sequence is CAWRGGTGELFF. The CDR3 DNA is TGTGCCTGGAGAGGAGGCACCGGGGAGCTGTTTTTT. The rearrangement joins TRBV30 to TRBJ2-2, with D possibly matching TRBD2 (5 bases). The CDR3 runs to 12 residues. Germline assignment: CDR1 GTSNPN and CDR2 SVGIG (reference sequence). The V gene lost 3 bases and the J gene lost 4 bases, with 6 bases spanning the gap.

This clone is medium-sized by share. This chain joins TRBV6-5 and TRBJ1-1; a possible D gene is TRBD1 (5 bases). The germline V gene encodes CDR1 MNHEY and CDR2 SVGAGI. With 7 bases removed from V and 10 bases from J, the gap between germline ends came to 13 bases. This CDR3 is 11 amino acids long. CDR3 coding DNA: TGTGCCAGCAAAGACAGTTTTGCAGCTTTCTTT. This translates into CASKDSFAAFF.

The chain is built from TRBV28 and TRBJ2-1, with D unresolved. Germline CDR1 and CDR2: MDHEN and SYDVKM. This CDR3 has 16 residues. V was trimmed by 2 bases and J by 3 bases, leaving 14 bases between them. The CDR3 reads CASSLGGRNFYNEQFF. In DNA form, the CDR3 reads TGTGCCAGCAGTTTAGGCGGAAGAAACTTCTACAATGAGCAGTTCTTC.